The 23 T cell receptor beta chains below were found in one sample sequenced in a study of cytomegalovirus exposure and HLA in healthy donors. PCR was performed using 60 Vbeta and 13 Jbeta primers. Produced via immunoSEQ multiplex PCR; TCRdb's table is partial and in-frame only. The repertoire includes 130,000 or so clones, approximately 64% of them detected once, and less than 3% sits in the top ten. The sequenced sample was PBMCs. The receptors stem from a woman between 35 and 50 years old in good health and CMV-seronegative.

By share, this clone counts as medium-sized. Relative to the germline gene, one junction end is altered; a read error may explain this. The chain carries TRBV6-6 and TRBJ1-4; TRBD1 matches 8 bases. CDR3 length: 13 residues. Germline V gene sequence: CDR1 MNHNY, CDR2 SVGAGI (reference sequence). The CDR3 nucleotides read TGTGCCAGCAGTTACGATCTGACAGGGGCAAGGATTTTT. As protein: CASSYDLTGARIF.

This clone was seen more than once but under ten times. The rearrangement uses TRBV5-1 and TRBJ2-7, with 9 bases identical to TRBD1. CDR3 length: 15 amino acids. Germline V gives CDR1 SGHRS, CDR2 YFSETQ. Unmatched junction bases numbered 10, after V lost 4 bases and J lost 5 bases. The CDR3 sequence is CASSAGTGRINEQYF. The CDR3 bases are TGCGCCAGCAGCGCCGGGACAGGGCGGATAAACGAGCAGTACTTC.

CDR3 in amino acids: CASSPIRSGINEKLFF. CDR3 nucleotides: TGTGCCAGCAGTCCCATAAGGTCGGGAATAAATGAAAAACTGTTTTTT. The chain links TRBV28 to TRBJ1-4, with D unresolved. Trimming took 5 bases from V and 5 from J, leaving 18 bases between them. The germline V gene encodes CDR1 MDHEN and CDR2 SYDVKM. The CDR3 loop spans 16 amino acids.

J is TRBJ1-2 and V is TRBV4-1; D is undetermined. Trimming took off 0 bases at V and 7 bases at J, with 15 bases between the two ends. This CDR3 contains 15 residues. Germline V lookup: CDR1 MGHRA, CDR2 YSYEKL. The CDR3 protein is CASSQDLRRASGYTF. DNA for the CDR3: TGCGCCAGCAGCCAAGATCTTAGGAGGGCAAGTGGCTACACCTTC.

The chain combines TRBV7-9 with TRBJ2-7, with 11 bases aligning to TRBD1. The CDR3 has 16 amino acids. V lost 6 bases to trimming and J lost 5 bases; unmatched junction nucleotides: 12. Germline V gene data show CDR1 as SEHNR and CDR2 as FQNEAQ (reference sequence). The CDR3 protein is CASSVTPGQGDDEQYF. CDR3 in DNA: TGTGCCAGCAGTGTTACTCCGGGACAGGGGGACGACGAGCAGTACTTC.

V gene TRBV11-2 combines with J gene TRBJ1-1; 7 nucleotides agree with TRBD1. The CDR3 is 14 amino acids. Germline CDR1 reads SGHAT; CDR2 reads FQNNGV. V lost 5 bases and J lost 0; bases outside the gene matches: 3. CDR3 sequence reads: CASSVQGLNTEAFF. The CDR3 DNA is TGTGCCAGCAGCGTACAGGGGTTGAACACTGAAGCTTTCTTT.

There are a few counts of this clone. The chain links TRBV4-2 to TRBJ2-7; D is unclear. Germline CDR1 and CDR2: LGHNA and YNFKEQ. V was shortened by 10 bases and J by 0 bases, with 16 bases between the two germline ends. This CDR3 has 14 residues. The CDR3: CATRGARGSYEQYF. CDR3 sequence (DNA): TGTGCCACGCGTGGCGCACGAGGCTCCTACGAGCAGTACTTC.

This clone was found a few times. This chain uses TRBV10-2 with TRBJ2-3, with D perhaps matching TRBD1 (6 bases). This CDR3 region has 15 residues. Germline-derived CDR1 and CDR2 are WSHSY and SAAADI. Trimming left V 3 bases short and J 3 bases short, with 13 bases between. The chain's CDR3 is CASSDTGSGTDTQYF. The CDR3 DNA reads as TGCGCCAGCAGTGACACAGGGTCCGGGACAGATACGCAGTATTTT.

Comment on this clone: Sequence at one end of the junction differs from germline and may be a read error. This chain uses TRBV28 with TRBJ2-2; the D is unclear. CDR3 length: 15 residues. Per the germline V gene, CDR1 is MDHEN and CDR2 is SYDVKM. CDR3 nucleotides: TGTGCCACCCCAGCCCCGGGTGCGAAGACCGGGGAGCTGTTTTTT. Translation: CATPAPGAKTGELFF.

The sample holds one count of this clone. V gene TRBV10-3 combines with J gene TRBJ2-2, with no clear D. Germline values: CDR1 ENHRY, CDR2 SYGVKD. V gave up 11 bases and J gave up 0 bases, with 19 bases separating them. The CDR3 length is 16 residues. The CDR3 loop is CAAQSRSPTNTGELFF. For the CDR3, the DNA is TGTGCCGCCCAATCTAGGAGTCCGACGAACACCGGGGAGCTGTTTTTT.

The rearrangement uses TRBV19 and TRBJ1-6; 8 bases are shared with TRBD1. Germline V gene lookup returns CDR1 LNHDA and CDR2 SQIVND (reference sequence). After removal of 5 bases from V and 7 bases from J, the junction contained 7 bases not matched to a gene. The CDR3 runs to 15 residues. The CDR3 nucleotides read TGTGCCAGTAGTCCGACAGGGGTGAGGAATTCACCCCTCCACTTT. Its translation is CASSPTGVRNSPLHF.

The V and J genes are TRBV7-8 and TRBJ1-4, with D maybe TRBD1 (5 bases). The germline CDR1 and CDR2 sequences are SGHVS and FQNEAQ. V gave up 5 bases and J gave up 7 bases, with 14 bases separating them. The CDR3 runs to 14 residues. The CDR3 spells CASSTPRVGEKLFF. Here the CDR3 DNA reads TGTGCCAGCAGCACCCCCAGGGTGGGTGAAAAACTGTTTTTT. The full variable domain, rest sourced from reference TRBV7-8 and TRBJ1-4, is GAGVSQSPRYKVAKRGQDVALRCDPISGHVSLFWYQQALGQGPEFLTYFQNEAQLDKSGLPSDRFFAERPEGSVSTLKIQRTQQEDSAVYLCASSTPRVGEKLFFGSGTQLSVL.

CDR3 protein: CASASQGIANYGYTF. The CDR3 DNA reads as TGTGCCAGTGCTTCACAGGGGATAGCTAACTATGGCTACACCTTC. This rearrangement joins TRBV6-5 to TRBJ1-2; 7 positions match TRBD1. Germline V gene lookup returns CDR1 MNHEY and CDR2 SVGAGI. V dropped 9 bases and J dropped 0; count of bases not matched to a gene: 10. This CDR3 is 15 amino acids long.

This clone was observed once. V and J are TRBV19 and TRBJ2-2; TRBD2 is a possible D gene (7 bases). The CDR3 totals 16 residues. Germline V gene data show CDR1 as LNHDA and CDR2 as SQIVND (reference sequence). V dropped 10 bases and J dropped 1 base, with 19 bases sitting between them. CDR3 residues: CATRKAGAQNTGELFF. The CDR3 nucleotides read TGTGCCACTCGAAAGGCGGGGGCCCAGAACACCGGGGAGCTGTTTTTT.

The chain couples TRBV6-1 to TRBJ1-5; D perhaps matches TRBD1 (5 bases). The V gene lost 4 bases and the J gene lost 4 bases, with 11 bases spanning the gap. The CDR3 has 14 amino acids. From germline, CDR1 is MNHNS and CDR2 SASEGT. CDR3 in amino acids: CASSATGENQPQHF. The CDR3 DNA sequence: TGTGCCAGCAGTGCTACAGGTGAAAATCAGCCCCAGCATTTT.

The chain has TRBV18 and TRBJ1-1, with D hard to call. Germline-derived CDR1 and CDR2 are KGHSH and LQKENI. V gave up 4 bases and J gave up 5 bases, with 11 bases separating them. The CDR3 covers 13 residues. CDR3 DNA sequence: TGTGCCAGCTCACGAGCGGAACAGACTGAAGCTTTCTTT. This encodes CASSRAEQTEAFF.

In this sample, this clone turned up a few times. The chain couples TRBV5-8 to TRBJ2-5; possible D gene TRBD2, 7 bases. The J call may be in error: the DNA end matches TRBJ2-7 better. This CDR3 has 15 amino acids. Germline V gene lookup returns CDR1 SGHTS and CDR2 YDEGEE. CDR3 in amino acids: CASSLDGGAAYEQYF. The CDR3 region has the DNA TGTGCCAGCAGCTTGGATGGGGGGGCCGCCTACGAGCAGTACTTC.

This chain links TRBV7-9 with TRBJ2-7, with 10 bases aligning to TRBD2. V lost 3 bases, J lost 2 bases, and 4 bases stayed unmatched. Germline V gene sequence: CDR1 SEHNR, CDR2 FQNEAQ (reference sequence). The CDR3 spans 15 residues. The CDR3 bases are TGTGCCAGCAGCTTCGAACTAGCGGGGACCTACGAGCAGTACTTC. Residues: CASSFELAGTYEQYF.

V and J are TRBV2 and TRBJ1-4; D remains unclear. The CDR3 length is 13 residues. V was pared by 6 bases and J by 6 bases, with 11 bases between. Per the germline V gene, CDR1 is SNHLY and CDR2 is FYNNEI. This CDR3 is CASRGGSHEKLFF. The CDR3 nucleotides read TGTGCCAGCAGAGGAGGGAGCCATGAAAAACTGTTTTTT.

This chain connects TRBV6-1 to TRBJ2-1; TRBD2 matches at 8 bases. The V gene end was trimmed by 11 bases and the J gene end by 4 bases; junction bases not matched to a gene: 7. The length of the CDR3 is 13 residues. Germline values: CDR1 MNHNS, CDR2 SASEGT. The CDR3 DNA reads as TGTGCCTCTCGGGAGGGGGGGTACAATGAGCAGTTCTTC. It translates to CASREGGYNEQFF.

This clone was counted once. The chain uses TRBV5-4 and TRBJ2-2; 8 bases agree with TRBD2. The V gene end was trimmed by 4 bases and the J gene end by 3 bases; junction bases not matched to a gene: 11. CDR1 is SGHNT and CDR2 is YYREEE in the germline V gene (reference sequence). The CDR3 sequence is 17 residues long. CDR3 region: CASSPPTSGSHTGELFF. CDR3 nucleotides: TGTGCCAGCAGCCCCCCCACTAGCGGAAGCCACACCGGGGAGCTGTTTTTT.

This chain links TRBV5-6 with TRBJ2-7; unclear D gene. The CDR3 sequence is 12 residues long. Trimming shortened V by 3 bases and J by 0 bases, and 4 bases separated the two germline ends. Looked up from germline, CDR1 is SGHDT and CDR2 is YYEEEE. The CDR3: CASSWSSYEQYF. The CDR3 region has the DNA TGTGCCAGCAGCTGGAGCTCCTACGAGCAGTACTTC.

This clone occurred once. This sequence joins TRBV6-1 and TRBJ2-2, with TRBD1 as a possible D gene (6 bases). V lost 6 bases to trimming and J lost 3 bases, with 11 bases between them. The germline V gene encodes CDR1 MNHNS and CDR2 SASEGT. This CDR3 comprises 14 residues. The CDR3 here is CASSTGPDTGELFF. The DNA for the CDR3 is TGTGCCAGCAGCACAGGGCCCGACACCGGGGAGCTGTTTTTT.